This TCR beta chain was sequenced during a study of T cells after yellow fever vaccination. Conversion of TCR transcripts into cDNA relied on 5'RACE template switching, which added a universal primer site and UMIs. TCRdb recomputed calls from the 5' RACE reads with MiXCR, one row per CDR3 protein. The data hold 150,000 to 200,000 distinct CDR3 sequences, with 5.5% to 7.5% observed a single time. This CDR3 has 13 residues. The V gene's germline CDR1 is MNHNY and CDR2 SVGAGI (reference sequence). Trimming removed 4 bases at V and 1 base at J, with 7 bases between. This clonotype was seen many times. The sequences come from CD4+ T cells sorted from PBMCs, collected roughly 5 days after the first yellow fever vaccination. The genes are TRBV6-6 and TRBJ1-1, with unresolved D. The sequence derives from a man aged 18 to 29 who received the YFV17D yellow fever vaccine. The CDR3: CASSFERNTEAFF. In DNA, the CDR3 is TGTGCCAGCAGTTTTGAAAGGAACACTGAAGCTTTCTTT.